This TCR beta chain was obtained from a study of beta chain features in type 1 diabetes. Study-wide points: Moderately but significantly shorter TCRB CDR3s were found in Type 1 diabetes patients in all four CD4+ subsets. A greater similarity of naive, central memory and Treg TCRB repertoires was seen among patients than among healthy donors. An over-representation of cells with high TCR expression could result from cDNA sequencing.

The CDR3 runs 15 residues. Trimming took 0 bases from V and 3 from J, leaving 12 bases between them. The germline V gene encodes CDR1 LGHNA and CDR2 YNFKEQ. Expressed TCRB transcripts were sequenced because the isolated RNA had all been reverse transcribed beforehand. Roughly 3.6 million reads on average were seen across naive, central memory and regulatory T cell samples. Libraries were prepared by immunoSEQ multiplex PCR; TCRdb keeps only in-frame clonotypes and omits some of them. The repertoire holds a few hundred thousand clones, with roughly 13% as singletons. This clone has just a few counts. What it binds is unknown.

The clonotype originates from a man aged 30-40 years in good health. This rearrangement joins TRBV4-2 to TRBJ2-7; D unresolved. The sample taken for sequencing was naive CD4+ T cells from blood. The CDR3 here is CASSQDRESFYEQYF. In DNA, the CDR3 is TGTGCCAGCAGCCAAGATAGGGAAAGTTTCTACGAGCAGTACTTC.